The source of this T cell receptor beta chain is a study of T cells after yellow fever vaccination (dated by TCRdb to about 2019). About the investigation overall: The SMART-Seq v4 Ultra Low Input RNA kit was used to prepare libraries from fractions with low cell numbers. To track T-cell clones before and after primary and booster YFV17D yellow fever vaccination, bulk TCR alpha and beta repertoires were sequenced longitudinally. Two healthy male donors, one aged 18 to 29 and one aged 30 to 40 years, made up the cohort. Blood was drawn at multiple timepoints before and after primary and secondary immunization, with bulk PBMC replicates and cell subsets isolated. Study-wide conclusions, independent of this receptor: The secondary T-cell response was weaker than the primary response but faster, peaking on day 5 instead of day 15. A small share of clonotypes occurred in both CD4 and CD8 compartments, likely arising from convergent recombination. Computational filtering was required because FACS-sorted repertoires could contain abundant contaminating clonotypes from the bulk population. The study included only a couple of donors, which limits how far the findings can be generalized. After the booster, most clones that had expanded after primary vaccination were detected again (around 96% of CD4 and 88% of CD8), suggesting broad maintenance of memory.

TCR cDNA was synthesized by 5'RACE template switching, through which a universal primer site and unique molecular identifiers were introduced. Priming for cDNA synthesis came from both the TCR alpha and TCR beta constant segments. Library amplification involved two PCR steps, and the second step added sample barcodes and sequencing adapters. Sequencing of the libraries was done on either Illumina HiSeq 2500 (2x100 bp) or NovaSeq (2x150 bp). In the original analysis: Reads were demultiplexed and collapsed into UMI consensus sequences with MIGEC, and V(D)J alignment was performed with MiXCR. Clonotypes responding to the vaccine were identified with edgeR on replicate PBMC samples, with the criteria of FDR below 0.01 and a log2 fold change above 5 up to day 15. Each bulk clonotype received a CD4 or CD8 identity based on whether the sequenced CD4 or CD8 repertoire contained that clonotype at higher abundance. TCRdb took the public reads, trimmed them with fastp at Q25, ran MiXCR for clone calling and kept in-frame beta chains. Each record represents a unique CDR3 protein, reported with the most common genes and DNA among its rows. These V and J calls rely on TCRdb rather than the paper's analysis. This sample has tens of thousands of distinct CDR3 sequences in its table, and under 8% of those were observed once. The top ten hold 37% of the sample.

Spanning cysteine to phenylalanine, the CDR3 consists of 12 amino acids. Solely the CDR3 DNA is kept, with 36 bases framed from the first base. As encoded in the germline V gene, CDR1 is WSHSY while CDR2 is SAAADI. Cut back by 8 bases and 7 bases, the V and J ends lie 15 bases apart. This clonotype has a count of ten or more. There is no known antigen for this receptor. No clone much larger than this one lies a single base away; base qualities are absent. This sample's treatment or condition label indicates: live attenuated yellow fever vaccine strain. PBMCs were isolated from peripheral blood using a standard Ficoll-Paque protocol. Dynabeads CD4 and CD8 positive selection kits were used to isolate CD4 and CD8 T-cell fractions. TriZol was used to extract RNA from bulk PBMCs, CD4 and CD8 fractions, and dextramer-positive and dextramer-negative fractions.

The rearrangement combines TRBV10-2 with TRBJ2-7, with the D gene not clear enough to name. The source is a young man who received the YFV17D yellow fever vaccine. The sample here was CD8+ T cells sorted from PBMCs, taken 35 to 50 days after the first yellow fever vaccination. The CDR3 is CASPAADGEQYF. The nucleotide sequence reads TGCGCCAGCCCCGCGGCGGACGGGGAGCAGTACTTC.